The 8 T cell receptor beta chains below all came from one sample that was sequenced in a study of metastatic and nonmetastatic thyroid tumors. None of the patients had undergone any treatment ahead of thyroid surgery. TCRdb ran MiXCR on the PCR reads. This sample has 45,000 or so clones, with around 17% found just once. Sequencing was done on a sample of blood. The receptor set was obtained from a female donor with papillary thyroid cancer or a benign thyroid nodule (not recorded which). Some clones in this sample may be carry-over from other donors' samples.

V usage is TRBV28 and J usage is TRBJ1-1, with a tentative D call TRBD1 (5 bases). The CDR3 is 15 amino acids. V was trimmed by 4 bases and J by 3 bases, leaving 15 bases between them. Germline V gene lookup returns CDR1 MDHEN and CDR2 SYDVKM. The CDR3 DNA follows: TGTGCCAGCAGTTCGGCAGGGAGCGGGGACACTGAAGCTTTCTTT. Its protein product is CASSSAGSGDTEAFF.

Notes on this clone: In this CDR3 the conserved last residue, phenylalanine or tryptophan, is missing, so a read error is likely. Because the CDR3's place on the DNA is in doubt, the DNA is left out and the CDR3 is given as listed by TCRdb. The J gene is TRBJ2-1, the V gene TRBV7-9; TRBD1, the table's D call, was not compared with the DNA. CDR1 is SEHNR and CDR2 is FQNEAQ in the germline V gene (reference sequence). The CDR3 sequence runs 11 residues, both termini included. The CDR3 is CASSSGTEKYI.

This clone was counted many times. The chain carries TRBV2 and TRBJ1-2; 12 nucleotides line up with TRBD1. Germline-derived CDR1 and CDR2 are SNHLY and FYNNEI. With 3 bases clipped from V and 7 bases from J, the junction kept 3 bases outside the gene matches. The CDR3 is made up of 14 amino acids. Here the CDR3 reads CASSDGTGGFGYTF. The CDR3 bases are TGTGCCAGCAGTGACGGGACAGGGGGCTTTGGCTACACCTTC.

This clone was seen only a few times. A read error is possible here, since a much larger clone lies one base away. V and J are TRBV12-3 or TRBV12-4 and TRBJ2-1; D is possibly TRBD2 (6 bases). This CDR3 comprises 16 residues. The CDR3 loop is CASSRRVGGAYNGQFF. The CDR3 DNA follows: TGTGCCAGCAGCCGAAGGGTGGGCGGGGCGTACAATGGGCAGTTCTTC.

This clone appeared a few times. This chain's CDR3 is CASSLGTGNTEAFF. The CDR3 nucleotides read TGTGCCAGCAGTCTCGGGACGGGAAACACTGAAGCTTTCTTT. The chain recombines TRBV12-3 or TRBV12-4 with TRBJ1-1, with D tentatively TRBD1 (5 bases). The V end lost 5 bases, the J end lost 2 bases, and 12 bases lay between the germline ends. The CDR3 is 14 residues long.

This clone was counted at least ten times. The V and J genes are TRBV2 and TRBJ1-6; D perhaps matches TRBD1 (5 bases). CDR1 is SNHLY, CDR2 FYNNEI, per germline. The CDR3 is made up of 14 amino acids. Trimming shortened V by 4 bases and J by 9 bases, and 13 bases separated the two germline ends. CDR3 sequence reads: CASSVQGMGSPLHF. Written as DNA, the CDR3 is TGTGCCAGCAGTGTTCAGGGTATGGGTTCACCCCTCCACTTT.

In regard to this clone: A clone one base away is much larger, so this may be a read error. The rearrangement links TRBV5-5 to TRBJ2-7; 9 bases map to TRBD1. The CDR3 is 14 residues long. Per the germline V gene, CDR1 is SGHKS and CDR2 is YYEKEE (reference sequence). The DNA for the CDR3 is TGTTCCAGCACCCGGACAGGGGACTCCTACGAGCAGTACTTC. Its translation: CSSTRTGDSYEQYF.

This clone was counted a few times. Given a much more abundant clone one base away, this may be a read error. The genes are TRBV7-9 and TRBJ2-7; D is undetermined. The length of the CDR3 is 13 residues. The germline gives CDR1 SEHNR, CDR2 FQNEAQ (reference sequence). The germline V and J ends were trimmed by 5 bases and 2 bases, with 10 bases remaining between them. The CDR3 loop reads CASSRNGPYEQYF. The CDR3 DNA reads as TGTGCCAGCAGCCGGAACGGCCCCTACGAGCAGTACTTC.